This T cell receptor (beta chain) was profiled in a study of control samples from healthy donors and cancer patients. The length of the CDR3 is 17 residues. Per the germline V gene, CDR1 is SGHDT and CDR2 is YYEEEE. V gave up 0 bases and J gave up 4 bases, with 17 bases separating them. Libraries were prepared by immunoSEQ multiplex PCR; TCRdb keeps only in-frame clonotypes and omits some of them. The sample holds 400,000 to 500,000 clones; 75% to 95% are singletons and the top ten take roughly 6.4%. The rearrangement joins TRBV5-6 to TRBJ2-1; D is possibly TRBD1 or TRBD2 (6 bases each). The source of this sequence is a man in his forties with head and neck cancer. Sequences were obtained from PBMCs. In nucleotides, the CDR3 is TGTGCCAGCAGCTTGGTGGAGGGGGATCGGATATACAATGAGCAGTTCTTC. Protein sequence: CASSLVEGDRIYNEQFF.